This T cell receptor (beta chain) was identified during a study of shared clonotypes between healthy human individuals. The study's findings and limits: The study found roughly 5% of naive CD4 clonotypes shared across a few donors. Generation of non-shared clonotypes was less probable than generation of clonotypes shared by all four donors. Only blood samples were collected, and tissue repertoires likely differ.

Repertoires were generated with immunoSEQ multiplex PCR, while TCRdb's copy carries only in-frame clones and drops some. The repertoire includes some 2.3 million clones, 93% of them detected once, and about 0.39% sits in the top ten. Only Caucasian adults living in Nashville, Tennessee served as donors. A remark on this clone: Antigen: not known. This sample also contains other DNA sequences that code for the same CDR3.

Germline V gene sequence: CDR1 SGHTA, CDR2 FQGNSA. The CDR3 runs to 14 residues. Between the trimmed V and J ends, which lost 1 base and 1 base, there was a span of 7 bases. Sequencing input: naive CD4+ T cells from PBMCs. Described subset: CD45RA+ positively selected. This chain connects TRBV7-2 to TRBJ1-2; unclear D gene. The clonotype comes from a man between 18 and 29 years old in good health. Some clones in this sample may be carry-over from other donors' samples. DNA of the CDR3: TGTGCCAGCAGCTTAGATGGGCTTAACTATGGCTACACCTTC. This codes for CASSLDGLNYGYTF.